The subject of this entry is one TCR beta chain. This sample is part of a study of blood T cells in healthy people across ages. Trimming at V came to 3 bases and at J to 3 bases, leaving 5 bases not matched to a gene. CDR3 length: 16 residues. The V gene's germline CDR1 is SGHAT and CDR2 FQNNGV. Together with a sample-barcoded 5' primer, a J-beta primer mix was included in a second PCR lasting about 7 to 11 cycles. TCRdb fed the 5' RACE reads into MiXCR, producing one record per CDR3 protein. The sample holds about 1,400,000 distinct CDR3 sequences, around 59% seen once. The sequencing input was blood. The chain has TRBV11-2 and TRBJ2-5, with 12 bases identical to TRBD2. The clonotype originates from a man aged 18 to 35 in good health. CDR3 amino acids: CASSFGLAGMEETQYF. The CDR3 DNA reads TGTGCCAGCAGCTTCGGACTAGCGGGAATGGAAGAGACCCAGTACTTC.